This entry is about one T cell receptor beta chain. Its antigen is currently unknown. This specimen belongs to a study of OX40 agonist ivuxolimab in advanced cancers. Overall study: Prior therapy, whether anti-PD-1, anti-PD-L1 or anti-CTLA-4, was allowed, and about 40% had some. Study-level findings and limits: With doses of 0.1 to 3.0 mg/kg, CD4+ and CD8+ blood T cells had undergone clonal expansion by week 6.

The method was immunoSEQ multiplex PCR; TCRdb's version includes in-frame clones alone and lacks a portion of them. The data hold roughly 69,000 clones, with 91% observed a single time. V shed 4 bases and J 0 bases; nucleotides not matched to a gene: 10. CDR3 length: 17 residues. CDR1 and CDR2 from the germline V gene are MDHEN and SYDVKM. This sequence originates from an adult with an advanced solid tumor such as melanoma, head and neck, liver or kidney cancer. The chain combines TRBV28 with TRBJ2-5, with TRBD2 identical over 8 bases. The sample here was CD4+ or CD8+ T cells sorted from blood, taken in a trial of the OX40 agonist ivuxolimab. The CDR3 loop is CASSSPLAGTYQETQYF. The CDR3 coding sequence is TGTGCCAGCAGTTCCCCCTTAGCGGGAACTTACCAAGAGACCCAGTACTTC.